A single sample is the source of the 16 T cell receptor beta chains below, sequenced in a study of OX40 agonist ivuxolimab in advanced cancers. Sequenced by immunoSEQ multiplex PCR; TCRdb stores in-frame clones only, minus some. The sample has over 100,000 clones, around 91% seen once. This specimen consisted of CD4+ or CD8+ T cells sorted from blood, obtained in a trial of the OX40 agonist ivuxolimab. The receptor source for this set is an adult with an advanced solid tumor such as melanoma, head and neck, liver or kidney cancer.

The gene calls are TRBV4-2 and TRBJ2-3, with 9 bases that match TRBD2. CDR3 length: 15 amino acids. V shed 1 base and J 6 bases; nucleotides not matched to a gene: 5. In germline, CDR1 is LGHNA, CDR2 YNFKEQ. The CDR3 loop reads CASSQAAGGQDTQYF. The CDR3 DNA follows: TGTGCCAGCAGCCAAGCAGCGGGGGGCCAGGATACGCAGTATTTT.

This rearrangement joins TRBV6-1 to TRBJ1-2; D may be TRBD1 (5 bases). Germline CDR1 MNHNS, CDR2 SASEGT. This CDR3 is built from 11 residues. The germline V and J ends were trimmed by 4 bases and 8 bases, with 8 bases remaining between them. DNA of the CDR3: TGTGCCAGCAGTGCCAGGGACGGCTACACCTTC. Encoded protein: CASSARDGYTF.

As concerns this clone: Compared with germline, one end of the junction differs, possibly owing to a read error. This chain joins TRBV15 and TRBJ1-5; the D gene is possibly TRBD1 (6 bases). Germline V gives CDR1 LNHNV, CDR2 YYDKDF (reference sequence). This CDR3 is built from 16 residues. CDR3 DNA: TGTGCCACCAGCAGAGATGGGTTGGGGGGCAAGCAGCCCCAGCATTTT. Translation gives CATSRDGLGGKQPQHF.

The gene calls are TRBV28 and TRBJ2-1, with TRBD2 as a possible D gene (7 bases). Germline CDR1 reads MDHEN; CDR2 reads SYDVKM. The CDR3 consists of 14 residues. The germline V and J ends were trimmed by 7 bases and 0 bases, with 10 bases remaining between them. CDR3 sequence reads: CASMRGGSYNEQFF. The CDR3 coding sequence is TGTGCCAGCATGAGGGGGGGCTCCTACAATGAGCAGTTCTTC.

The chain uses TRBV27 and TRBJ2-6; D is unresolved. The germline gives CDR1 MNHEY, CDR2 SMNVEV (reference sequence). Deletions cut 4 bases from V and 1 base from J, with 14 bases between. The CDR3 is made up of 17 amino acids. This CDR3 reads CASSSYSTTSGANVLTF. The CDR3 nucleotides are TGTGCCAGCAGTTCATACTCGACGACGTCTGGGGCCAACGTCCTGACTTTC. Complete variable domain (other parts from reference TRBV27 and TRBJ2-6): EAQVTQNPRYLITVTGKKLTVTCSQNMNHEYMSWYRQDPGLGLRQIYYSMNVEVTDKGDVPEGYKVSRKEKRNFPLILESPSPNQTSLYFCASSSYSTTSGANVLTFGAGSRLTVL.

The rearrangement joins TRBV10-3 to TRBJ1-1, with 7 positions matching TRBD1. The CDR3 runs to 15 residues. The V and J ends lost 3 bases and 7 bases, in that order; junction bases with no gene match: 11. The germline V gene encodes CDR1 ENHRY and CDR2 SYGVKD. The DNA of the CDR3 is TGTGCCATCAGTGAATCAGAGGGGGCAGTGGATGAAGCTTTCTTT. It codes for CAISESEGAVDEAFF.

The chain uses TRBV5-4 and TRBJ1-1; D unresolved. The CDR3 runs to 14 residues. CDR1 is SGHNT and CDR2 is YYREEE in the germline V gene (reference sequence). V lost 4 bases to trimming and J lost 0 bases, with 10 bases between them. The DNA for the CDR3 is TGTGCCAGCAGCCCCCACCGGGTGAACACTGAAGCTTTCTTT. Translated, it gives CASSPHRVNTEAFF.

In this sample, this clone turned up a few times. The chain joins TRBV4-1 to TRBJ2-3, with 12 bases aligning to TRBD2. The CDR3 length is 16 residues. The trim removed 2 bases at V and 2 bases at J, leaving 2 bases unmatched. Germline V gives CDR1 MGHRA, CDR2 YSYEKL. The CDR3 nucleotides are TGCGCCAGCAGCCAAACTAGCGGGGGGAACACAGATACGCAGTATTTT. Translating it yields CASSQTSGGNTDTQYF.

The V gene is TRBV19, the J gene TRBJ2-1; D remains unclear. CDR1 and CDR2 from the germline V gene are LNHDA and SQIVND (reference sequence). The CDR3 runs to 14 residues. V was trimmed by 1 base and J by 9 bases, leaving 13 bases between them. The CDR3 DNA reads as TGTGCCAGTAGTATAGCCCTAGTCGGGTTTGAGCAGTTCTTC. This encodes CASSIALVGFEQFF.

J is TRBJ2-5 and V is TRBV27; TRBD2 aligns across 7 bases. The CDR3 has 13 amino acids. The junction had 2 bases not matched to a gene; V was cut back by 2 bases and J by 5 bases. The germline CDR1 and CDR2 sequences are MNHEY and SMNVEV (reference sequence). The CDR3: CASSLREGETQYF. The CDR3 nucleotides are TGTGCCAGCAGTTTAAGGGAGGGGGAGACCCAGTACTTC.

This chain connects TRBV5-8 to TRBJ2-1; 10 bases map to TRBD2. The CDR3 is 16 residues long. Germline V lookup: CDR1 SGHTS, CDR2 YDEGEE. Trimming at V came to 1 base and at J to 4 bases, leaving 5 bases not matched to a gene. Written as DNA, the CDR3 is TGTGCCAGCAGCTTGATTTATAGCGGGGGGTACAATGAGCAGTTCTTC. It specifies CASSLIYSGGYNEQFF.

V usage is TRBV10-3 and J usage is TRBJ1-2; TRBD1 agrees at 10 bases. Per the germline V gene, CDR1 is ENHRY and CDR2 is SYGVKD. The CDR3 consists of 14 residues. V shed 6 bases and J 7 bases; nucleotides not matched to a gene: 8. The CDR3 DNA reads TGTGCCATCAGGACTGGACAGGGGGTCGGTGGCTACACCTTC. This codes for CAIRTGQGVGGYTF.

V is TRBV10-1 and J is TRBJ1-2; no clear D. Trimming pared 0 bases from V and 8 bases from J, leaving 10 bases between. Germline V CDR1 and CDR2: WNHNN, SYGVQD (reference sequence). The CDR3 loop spans 13 amino acids. CDR3 coding DNA: TGCGCCAGCAGTGAGTCGTTGGTGGGAGGCTACACCTTC. It is translated as CASSESLVGGYTF.

CDR3 sequence reads: CASGTAASGNTIYF. The CDR3 DNA sequence: TGTGCCAGTGGGACAGCCGCTTCTGGAAACACCATATATTTT. The chain employs TRBV27 and TRBJ1-3, with 7 bases identical to TRBD1. Germline loops: CDR1 MNHEY, CDR2 SMNVEV (reference sequence). The length of the CDR3 is 14 residues. The ends lost 9 bases at V and 1 base at J; junction bases unmatched: 6.

J is TRBJ2-1 and V is TRBV7-3, with 11 bases matching TRBD2. The CDR3 is 17 amino acids. V was clipped by 5 bases and J by 6 bases; unmatched bases: 12. Germline V lookup: CDR1 SGHTA, CDR2 FQGTGA. CDR3 loop: CASSLQILAGGPNEQFF. As DNA, the CDR3 is TGTGCCAGCAGCCTCCAGATTCTAGCGGGGGGCCCCAATGAGCAGTTCTTC.

This clone is a singleton in its sample. The chain carries TRBV6-1 and TRBJ2-5, with D perhaps TRBD2 (5 bases). The germline V gene encodes CDR1 MNHNS and CDR2 SASEGT. The CDR3 covers 15 residues. With 4 bases removed from V and 2 bases from J, the gap between germline ends came to 14 bases. Written as DNA, the CDR3 is TGTGCCAGCAGTGTCTCCCGGGGAGAACAAGAGACCCAGTACTTC. Translating gives CASSVSRGEQETQYF.